One sample yielded the 25 T cell receptor beta chains listed below, sequenced in a study of blood T cell repertoires in COVID-19. Sequenced by immunoSEQ multiplex PCR; TCRdb stores in-frame clones only, minus some. The table lists approximately 75,000 clones, approximately 85% of them singletons. The sample was peripheral blood. The receptors were sampled from a man aged 50 to 59 with acute or convalescent COVID-19.

The DNA for the CDR3 is TGTGCCAGCAGTGACTCTATAGATCTAGGGGAGGGGAATGGCTACACCTTC. Its translation: CASSDSIDLGEGNGYTF. This chain uses TRBV6-4 with TRBJ1-2; weak D call: TRBD1 (5 bases). CDR3 size: 17 residues. V was clipped by 0 bases and J by 6 bases, with 20 bases between them. Germline V lookup: CDR1 MRHNA, CDR2 SNTAGT.

In DNA, the CDR3 is TGCGCCAGCAGCCCGGGACAGGGCTTCTACGAGCAGTACTTC. As protein: CASSPGQGFYEQYF. V usage is TRBV5-1 and J usage is TRBJ2-7; TRBD1 agrees at 9 bases. CDR3 length: 14 residues. CDR1 and CDR2 from the germline V gene are SGHRS and YFSETQ. V lost 4 bases, J lost 3 bases, and 5 bases stayed unmatched.

This clone was detected once. The chain carries TRBV7-3 and TRBJ2-5; TRBD1 matches at 8 bases. The germline V gene has CDR1 SGHTA and CDR2 FQGTGA. The CDR3 extends over 14 amino acids. V lost 5 bases to trimming and J lost 3 bases; unmatched junction nucleotides: 5. For the CDR3, the DNA is TGTGCCAGCAGCCTCTCAGGGGGCGAAGAGACCCAGTACTTC. This encodes CASSLSGGEETQYF. Complete variable domain (other parts from reference TRBV7-3 and TRBJ2-5): GAGVSQTPSNKVTEKGKYVELRCDPISGHTALYWYRQSLGQGPEFLIYFQGTGAADDSGLPNDRFFAVRPEGSVSTLKIQRTERGDSAVYLCASSLSGGEETQYFGPGTRLLVL.

V gene TRBV7-6 combines with J gene TRBJ1-5; D call uncertain. From germline, CDR1 is SGHVS and CDR2 FNYEAQ. The CDR3 sequence is 16 residues long. The germline V and J ends were trimmed by 1 base and 4 bases, with 14 bases remaining between them. The CDR3 spells CASSLGETAGNQPQHF. DNA for the CDR3: TGTGCCAGCAGCTTAGGGGAGACTGCGGGAAATCAGCCCCAGCATTTT.

The gene calls are TRBV28 and TRBJ1-3, with D unresolved. The germline V gene encodes CDR1 MDHEN and CDR2 SYDVKM. The CDR3 is made up of 15 amino acids. V was clipped by 2 bases and J by 3 bases, with 11 bases between them. CDR3 amino acids: CASSLHGSSGNTIYF. CDR3 DNA sequence: TGTGCCAGCAGTTTACATGGGTCTAGTGGAAACACCATATATTTT.

The CDR3 reads CASSLFRGRNTGELFF. The CDR3 DNA reads TGTGCCAGCAGCCTTTTCAGGGGGAGAAACACCGGGGAGCTGTTTTTT. This rearrangement joins TRBV3-1 (or the pseudogene TRBV3-2) to TRBJ2-2, with 7 bases matching TRBD1. Losses at the gene ends were 4 bases for V and 2 bases for J; bases not matched to a gene: 7. This CDR3 region has 16 residues. Per the germline V gene, CDR1 is LGHDT and CDR2 is YNNKEL (reference sequence).

Judged by abundance, this clone is medium-sized. The V and J genes are TRBV6-5 and TRBJ1-2; D is perhaps TRBD1 (5 bases). V lost 3 bases and J 1 base, leaving 12 bases between the germline ends. Germline CDR1 MNHEY, CDR2 SVGAGI. The CDR3 extends over 15 amino acids. The CDR3 reads CASSYFGGINYGYTF. DNA for the CDR3: TGTGCCAGCAGTTATTTCGGGGGGATTAACTATGGCTACACCTTC.

The V call is TRBV10-3, the J call TRBJ1-4, with 10 nucleotides matching TRBD1. The CDR3 is made up of 15 amino acids. V lost 3 bases to trimming and J lost 5 bases; unmatched junction nucleotides: 3. Looked up from germline, CDR1 is ENHRY and CDR2 is SYGVKD. The CDR3 loop is CAISDQGQGNEKLFF. The CDR3 DNA reads TGTGCCATCAGTGACCAGGGACAGGGGAATGAAAAACTGTTTTTT.

This clone was counted a single time. The chain has TRBV24-1 and TRBJ2-1; 8 positions match TRBD1. Trimming cost V 7 bases and J 3 bases; bases outside gene matches: 7. This CDR3 region has 15 residues. Germline V gives CDR1 KGHDR, CDR2 SFDVKD. As DNA, the CDR3 is TGTGCCACCAGCAGACCGGGACAGGACTACAATGAGCAGTTCTTC. Its translation: CATSRPGQDYNEQFF.

The chain is built from TRBV5-1 and TRBJ2-3, with TRBD2 matching 16 bases. CDR1 and CDR2 (germline): SGHRS, YFSETQ. With 3 bases clipped from V and 6 bases from J, the junction kept 7 bases outside the gene matches. CDR3 length: 17 residues. In nucleotides, the CDR3 is TGCGCCAGCAGCTCGGGACTAGCGGGGGGGCCAAGTGATACGCAGTATTTT. This encodes CASSSGLAGGPSDTQYF.

This chain joins TRBV7-3 and TRBJ1-1; D is uncertain. Germline lookup yields CDR1 SGHTA and CDR2 FQGTGA. This CDR3 contains 13 residues. The V end was cut by 3 bases, the J end by 4 bases, with 9 bases between. Here the CDR3 DNA reads TGTGCCAGCAGCTTCGGGGAGCGCACTGAAGCTTTCTTT. It translates to CASSFGERTEAFF. Based on the CDR3 plus reference TRBV7-3 and TRBJ1-1, the full variable domain is GAGVSQTPSNKVTEKGKYVELRCDPISGHTALYWYRQSLGQGPEFLIYFQGTGAADDSGLPNDRFFAVRPEGSVSTLKIQRTERGDSAVYLCASSFGERTEAFFGQGTRLTVV.

CDR3 residues: CASSLLGAYNEQFF. The CDR3 DNA sequence: TGTGCCAGCAGTTTACTAGGGGCCTACAATGAGCAGTTCTTC. The chain links TRBV27 to TRBJ2-1, with a tentative D call TRBD1 (5 bases). Germline assignment: CDR1 MNHEY and CDR2 SMNVEV (reference sequence). V dropped 2 bases and J dropped 2 bases, with 7 bases sitting between them. This CDR3 comprises 14 residues.

The chain recombines TRBV19 with TRBJ2-7; TRBD1 aligns across 9 bases. Losses at the gene ends were 0 bases for V and 3 bases for J; bases not matched to a gene: 6. CDR1 LNHDA and CDR2 SQIVND come from the germline V gene (reference sequence). The CDR3 contains 16 residues. The CDR3 spells CASSIDKGQGLYEQYF. DNA for the CDR3: TGTGCCAGTAGTATAGATAAGGGACAGGGTCTCTACGAGCAGTACTTC.

The gene calls are TRBV5-1 and TRBJ2-3; D not certain. CDR3 size: 15 residues. CDR1 SGHRS and CDR2 YFSETQ come from the germline V gene. The V and J ends lost 1 base and 0 bases respectively, with 9 bases between them. The CDR3 DNA reads as TGCGCCAGCAGCTTGTACACCCCTAGCACAGATACGCAGTATTTT. Amino acids: CASSLYTPSTDTQYF.

This chain connects TRBV10-1 to TRBJ1-1; 8 bases fit TRBD1. This CDR3 contains 13 residues. Germline assignment: CDR1 WNHNN and CDR2 SYGVQD (reference sequence). Trimming removed 6 bases from V and 4 bases from J; junction bases left unmatched: 4. CDR3 loop: CASRKTGATEAFF. CDR3 in DNA: TGCGCCAGCAGGAAGACAGGGGCCACTGAAGCTTTCTTT.

The V gene is TRBV28, the J gene TRBJ1-2, with D unclear. The CDR3 spans 14 residues. Germline V gives CDR1 MDHEN, CDR2 SYDVKM. V was cut by 8 bases and J by 2 bases, with 15 bases left in between. The CDR3 sequence is CASRTDGRNYGYTF. In DNA, the CDR3 is TGTGCCAGCCGAACCGATGGCAGGAACTATGGCTACACCTTC.

V usage is TRBV28 and J usage is TRBJ1-2, with TRBD1 matching over 8 bases. Per the germline V gene, CDR1 is MDHEN and CDR2 is SYDVKM. The CDR3 contains 15 residues. The ends lost 5 bases at V and 4 bases at J; junction bases unmatched: 9. The CDR3 bases are TGTGCCAGCAGTACTTATGACAGGGGATCCTATGGCTACACCTTC. Its translation is CASSTYDRGSYGYTF.

This chain joins TRBV27 and TRBJ1-2; maybe TRBD1 (6 bases). The V end was cut by 5 bases, the J end by 4 bases, with 14 bases between. Germline-derived CDR1 and CDR2 are MNHEY and SMNVEV (reference sequence). The CDR3 has 14 amino acids. The CDR3: CASSPRQESYGYTF. CDR3 DNA: TGTGCCAGCAGTCCCCGACAGGAGAGCTATGGCTACACCTTC.

The chain has TRBV18 and TRBJ1-1; 7 bases are shared with TRBD1. Germline V CDR1 and CDR2: KGHSH, LQKENI. This CDR3 is built from 14 residues. V gave up 4 bases and J gave up 5 bases; unmatched junction bases: 7. CDR3: CASSLRDSLTEAFF. The DNA of the CDR3 is TGTGCCAGCTCACTCCGGGACAGCCTAACTGAAGCTTTCTTT.

V is TRBV18 and J is TRBJ2-7; weak D call: TRBD1 (8 bases). This CDR3 has 17 residues. From germline, CDR1 is KGHSH and CDR2 LQKENI. V was clipped by 2 bases and J by 4 bases, with 21 bases between them. The CDR3 sequence: CASSPYATGGGGYEQYF. CDR3 sequence (DNA): TGTGCCAGCTCACCATACGCTACAGGGGGAGGGGGATACGAGCAGTACTTC.

This chain joins TRBV12-5 and TRBJ2-2, with 8 bases matching TRBD1. Germline-derived CDR1 and CDR2 are LGHNT and FRNRAP. V lost 7 bases to trimming and J lost 5 bases; unmatched junction nucleotides: 9. The CDR3 is 15 residues long. The CDR3 here is CASAGGIDGTGELFF. The CDR3 DNA reads as TGTGCTAGTGCAGGGGGCATTGATGGAACCGGGGAGCTGTTTTTT.

The CDR3 loop reads CASSQQPGQNTGELFF. CDR3 DNA sequence: TGCGCCAGCAGCCAACAACCCGGACAGAACACCGGGGAGCTGTTTTTT. The gene calls are TRBV4-1 and TRBJ2-2, with D perhaps matching TRBD1 (5 bases). The V gene lost 2 bases and the J gene lost 1 base, with 11 bases spanning the gap. The CDR3 length is 16 residues. CDR1 MGHRA and CDR2 YSYEKL come from the germline V gene.

The chain joins TRBV25-1 to TRBJ1-2; 10 nucleotides align to TRBD1. CDR1 is MGHDK, CDR2 SYGVNS, per germline. V shed 2 bases and J 4 bases; nucleotides not matched to a gene: 4. The CDR3 consists of 15 residues. The CDR3 DNA follows: TGTGCCAGCAGTGAAACCCGGACAGGGGGCTATGGCTACACCTTC. This sequence encodes CASSETRTGGYGYTF.

The rearrangement links TRBV27 to TRBJ2-3; possibly TRBD2 for D (5 bases). Per the germline V gene, CDR1 is MNHEY and CDR2 is SMNVEV (reference sequence). The CDR3 length is 17 residues. V was pared by 2 bases and J by 6 bases, with 21 bases between. CDR3 sequence reads: CASSLVAWIGRRDTQYF. In DNA form, the CDR3 reads TGTGCCAGCAGTTTAGTAGCGTGGATAGGGAGAAGGGATACGCAGTATTTT.

This chain connects TRBV30 to TRBJ2-3; 7 bases line up with TRBD2. The CDR3 sequence is 15 residues long. CDR1 and CDR2 (germline): GTSNPN, SVGIG (reference sequence). Unmatched junction bases numbered 7, after V lost 2 bases and J lost 2 bases. The CDR3 region is CAWSRNSGVTDTQYF. The CDR3 nucleotides are TGTGCCTGGAGTCGTAACAGCGGGGTCACAGATACGCAGTATTTT.